This T cell receptor beta chain was observed in a study of cytomegalovirus exposure and HLA in healthy donors. In the case of this clone: No antigen is known for it.

Whole-study findings and limits: Investigators reported 164 TCR beta chains as tied to cytomegalovirus. TCR beta V- and J-gene trimming, according to a later analysis, was linked to a missense DCLRE1C variant.

Trimming removed 7 bases from V and 3 bases from J, with 10 bases in between. Germline loops: CDR1 SNHLY, CDR2 FYNNEI. This CDR3 contains 13 residues. The PCR contained 60 Vbeta and 13 Jbeta primers. TCRdb keeps only in-frame clones here, not all; method: immunoSEQ multiplex PCR. In the table there are 140,000 to 150,000 clones, roughly 80% of which are singletons. The chain links TRBV2 to TRBJ2-4, with a possible D match to TRBD2 (6 bases). Sequencing used PBMCs. The origin of this receptor is a woman aged 35 to 49 in good health and CMV-seropositive. CDR3 nucleotide sequence: TGTGCCAGCACGGGAGATGGCAAAAACATTCAGTACTTC. It codes for CASTGDGKNIQYF.